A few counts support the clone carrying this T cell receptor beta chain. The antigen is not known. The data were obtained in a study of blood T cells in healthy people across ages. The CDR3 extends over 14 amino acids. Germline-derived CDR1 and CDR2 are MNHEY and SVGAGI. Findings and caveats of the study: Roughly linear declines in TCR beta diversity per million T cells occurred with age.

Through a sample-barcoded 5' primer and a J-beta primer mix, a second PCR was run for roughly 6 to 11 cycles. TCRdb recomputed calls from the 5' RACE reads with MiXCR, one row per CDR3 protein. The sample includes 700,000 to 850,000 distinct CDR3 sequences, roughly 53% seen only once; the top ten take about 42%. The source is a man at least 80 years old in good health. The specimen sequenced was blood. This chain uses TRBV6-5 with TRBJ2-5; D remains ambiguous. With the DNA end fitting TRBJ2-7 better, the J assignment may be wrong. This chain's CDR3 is CASSLGRPPYEQYF. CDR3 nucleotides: TGTGCCAGCAGCCTCGGCAGGCCCCCCTACGAGCAGTACTTC.